The 6 T cell receptor beta chains below come from one sample, sequenced in a study of identical twins. TCRdb redid the calling of the 5' RACE reads with MiXCR, one entry per CDR3 protein. The sample contains 300,000 to 400,000 distinct CDR3 sequences, about 12% of which appear only once. The same data also went into a second study, on yellow fever vaccine responses in identical twins.

Sequencing input: CD8+ T cells sorted from blood. These receptors originate from a woman under 30 in good health.

A few counts support this clonotype. This chain links TRBV20-1 with TRBJ2-7; no definite D call. The CDR3 has 16 residues. V was trimmed by 0 bases and J by 2 bases, leaving 17 bases between them. Germline CDR1 is DFQATT and CDR2 is SNEGSKA (reference sequence). The CDR3 loop is CSARDTMGEVPYEQYF. In DNA form, the CDR3 reads TGCAGTGCTAGAGATACAATGGGTGAGGTCCCCTACGAGCAGTACTTC.

The chain joins TRBV10-3 to TRBJ1-1; D ambiguous. V lost 3 bases and J lost 4, with 15 bases in between. The length of the CDR3 is 15 residues. The germline gives CDR1 ENHRY, CDR2 SYGVKD. This CDR3 is CAISESLGSATEAFF. CDR3 bases: TGTGCCATCAGTGAATCCCTAGGGAGCGCCACTGAAGCTTTCTTT.

The table lists this clonotype with a few counts. J is TRBJ2-1 and V is TRBV27; D remains unclear. CDR1 and CDR2 from the germline V gene are MNHEY and SMNVEV (reference sequence). The CDR3 spans 14 residues. Trimming shortened V by 5 bases and J by 4 bases, and 12 bases separated the two germline ends. Here the CDR3 reads CASSKDALYNEQFF. CDR3 bases: TGTGCCAGCAGTAAGGACGCCCTTTACAATGAGCAGTTCTTC.

The sample holds a few counts of this clonotype. The J gene is TRBJ2-3, the V gene TRBV20-1; D gene unclear. The V end was cut by 8 bases, the J end by 4 bases, with 10 bases between. The CDR3 is made up of 11 amino acids. The V gene's germline CDR1 is DFQATT and CDR2 SNEGSKA (reference sequence). DNA of the CDR3: TGCAGTCTAAGGCGTCCAGATACGCAGTATTTT. Protein sequence: CSLRRPDTQYF.

The chain carries TRBV20-1 and TRBJ1-1; D not certain. V lost 1 base and J lost 4, with 7 bases in between. The CDR3 runs 12 residues. CDR1 is DFQATT, CDR2 SNEGSKA, per germline (reference sequence). CDR3 in amino acids: CSARGLSTEAFF. The CDR3 region has the DNA TGCAGTGCTAGAGGCCTTAGCACTGAAGCTTTCTTT.

This clonotype was observed a handful of times. V usage is TRBV12-3 or TRBV12-4 and J usage is TRBJ2-1; D call uncertain. V dropped 10 bases and J dropped 9 bases, with 16 bases sitting between them. This CDR3 contains 12 residues. CDR3 sequence reads: CAIPTAGGEQFF. CDR3 DNA sequence: TGTGCCATCCCCACCGCCGGTGGTGAGCAGTTCTTC.